This TCR beta chain was sequenced for a study of cytomegalovirus exposure and HLA in healthy donors. Study-wide context: HLA-typed donors were the source of approximately 80 million unique TCRs, which an early data release held. General study findings and limits: In a later analysis, 15,000 to 20,000 TCR beta sequences were associated with HLA alleles at 0.05 false discovery rate.

Researchers ran the PCR with 60 Vbeta and 13 Jbeta primers. Generated by immunoSEQ multiplex PCR, the TCRdb table keeps only in-frame clones and is missing some. Here the sample spans around 110,000 clones, 60% to 75% being singletons. Worth noting for this clone: The antigen is unknown.

V lost 1 base to trimming and J lost 1 base, with 7 bases between them. Germline V lookup: CDR1 LGHNA, CDR2 YNFKEQ. CDR3 length: 14 amino acids. Sequenced: PBMCs. The chain uses TRBV4-2 and TRBJ2-5; D uncertain. The TCR sequence derives from a male donor in good health and CMV-seropositive. CDR3: CASSQGGAQETQYF. For the CDR3, the DNA is TGTGCCAGCAGCCAAGGTGGAGCCCAAGAGACCCAGTACTTC.